The 24 T cell receptor beta chains below come from one sample, sequenced in a study of T cell clones after liver transplantation. Some clones are missing from TCRdb's copy, which holds only in-frame ones; the method was immunoSEQ multiplex PCR. The data hold tens of thousands of clones, with 86% observed a single time. The sample in question was CD4+ T cells from blood, obtained 24 months after liver transplant. These receptors were obtained from a human patient who received a liver transplant. Some T cells may arise from the graft donor.

This clone turned up a few times. The junction differs from germline at one of its ends, possibly a read error. The chain carries TRBV11-3 and TRBJ2-1; TRBD2 agrees at 9 bases. The CDR3 sequence is 13 residues long. Germline V gives CDR1 SGHNT, CDR2 YENEEA. The CDR3, as DNA: TGTGCCAGCGCTCGGACTAGCGTCGCCGTGCCGCTCTTC. Translated, it gives CASARTSVAVPLF.

V is TRBV5-1 and J is TRBJ2-7, with 11 nucleotides matching TRBD2. In germline, CDR1 is SGHRS, CDR2 YFSETQ. The CDR3 sequence is 15 residues long. V lost 2 bases, J lost 3 bases, and 4 bases stayed unmatched. CDR3 nucleotides: TGCGCCAGCAGCTTACTAGCGGGGGCCGACTACGAGCAGTACTTC. Amino acid sequence: CASSLLAGADYEQYF.

V usage is TRBV15 and J usage is TRBJ1-1; the D is unclear. The germline V and J ends were trimmed by 1 base and 0 bases, with 12 bases remaining between them. The CDR3 runs 16 residues. Per the germline V gene, CDR1 is LNHNV and CDR2 is YYDKDF (reference sequence). The CDR3 reads CATSRVRSSLNTEAFF. The CDR3 coding sequence is TGTGCCACCAGCAGAGTTAGGAGCAGCCTGAACACTGAAGCTTTCTTT.

The rearrangement joins TRBV30 to TRBJ1-4; TRBD1 might be the D (5 bases). Germline lookup yields CDR1 GTSNPN and CDR2 SVGIG (reference sequence). V shed 1 base and J shed 7 bases, with 19 bases lying between them. The CDR3 consists of 16 residues. The CDR3 loop is CAWSAKGPGRSEKLFF. CDR3 nucleotide sequence: TGTGCCTGGAGTGCAAAGGGGCCCGGTCGGAGTGAAAAACTGTTTTTT.

J is TRBJ2-5 and V is TRBV7-2; 9 bases match TRBD2. The CDR3 totals 15 residues. Losses at the gene ends were 5 bases for V and 4 bases for J; bases not matched to a gene: 8. CDR1 and CDR2 (germline): SGHTA, FQGNSA. CDR3 coding DNA: TGTGCCAGCAGCAGAACGGCGGGGGGGCTAGAGACCCAGTACTTC. Translated, it gives CASSRTAGGLETQYF. The variable domain in full, with the rest retrieved from reference TRBV7-2 and TRBJ2-5, is GAGVSQSPSNKVTEKGKDVELRCDPISGHTALYWYRQSLGQGLEFLIYFQGNSAPDKSGLPSDRFSAERTGGSVSTLTIQRTQQEDSAVYLCASSRTAGGLETQYFGPGTRLLVL.

This chain links TRBV27 with TRBJ2-7, with 8 bases matching TRBD2. V lost 2 bases, J lost 3 bases, and 6 bases stayed unmatched. This CDR3 has 15 residues. Germline lookup yields CDR1 MNHEY and CDR2 SMNVEV (reference sequence). CDR3 DNA sequence: TGTGCCAGCAGTTTACGGCTAGCGGGCTTCTACGAGCAGTACTTC. It codes for CASSLRLAGFYEQYF.

This chain joins TRBV27 and TRBJ2-1, with a weak D call TRBD2 (6 bases). The CDR3 is made up of 12 amino acids. V lost 5 bases, J lost 7 bases, and 9 bases lay in between. CDR1 and CDR2 from the germline V gene are MNHEY and SMNVEV (reference sequence). The CDR3 here is CASSPTRNEQFF. CDR3 DNA: TGTGCCAGCAGTCCGACTAGAAATGAGCAGTTCTTC.

The chain employs TRBV7-2 and TRBJ1-3; D is undetermined. The germline V and J ends were trimmed by 5 bases and 4 bases, with 15 bases remaining between them. CDR3 length: 15 residues. Germline lookup yields CDR1 SGHTA and CDR2 FQGNSA. DNA of the CDR3: TGTGCCAGCAGCCTGGGGATAGGTTCCGGAAACACCATATATTTT. It is translated as CASSLGIGSGNTIYF.

V gene TRBV7-3 combines with J gene TRBJ2-6; 8 positions agree with TRBD2. CDR1 is SGHTA and CDR2 is FQGTGA in the germline V gene. The trim removed 5 bases at V and 3 bases at J, leaving 6 bases unmatched. The CDR3 runs to 16 residues. The CDR3 bases are TGTGCCAGCAGCCTCTCCCTAGCGGGTGGGGCCAACGTCCTGACTTTC. Protein: CASSLSLAGGANVLTF.

The chain couples TRBV28 to TRBJ1-5, with TRBD1 matching over 10 bases. This CDR3 region has 16 residues. V gave up 5 bases and J gave up 4 bases; unmatched junction bases: 8. CDR1 is MDHEN, CDR2 SYDVKM, per germline. CDR3 DNA sequence: TGTGCCAGCAGTCTACCCTCGGGACAGGGGAATCAGCCCCAGCATTTT. It codes for CASSLPSGQGNQPQHF.

The rearrangement links TRBV5-1 to TRBJ1-1, with D maybe TRBD1 (6 bases). Germline V gives CDR1 SGHRS, CDR2 YFSETQ. The CDR3 runs 16 residues. The ends were cut back, 2 bases at V and 0 bases at J, with 14 bases in the middle. CDR3 in amino acids: CASSLWGAAMNTEAFF. The CDR3 bases are TGCGCCAGCAGCTTATGGGGGGCCGCCATGAACACTGAAGCTTTCTTT.

With regard to this clone: The junction does not match germline at one end; this may be a read error. The chain has TRBV18 and TRBJ2-1; TRBD2 agrees at 13 bases. The germline CDR1 and CDR2 sequences are KGHSH and LQKENI. CDR3 length: 17 residues. CDR3 bases: TGTGCCAGCCCACCACCAGGACTAGCGGGAGTAGTGAATGAGCAGTTCTTC. Translated: CASPPPGLAGVVNEQFF.

The chain couples TRBV7-8 to TRBJ2-7; D gene uncertain. Germline values: CDR1 SGHVS, CDR2 FQNEAQ. CDR3 length equals 14 residues. V lost 1 base, J lost 2 bases, and 9 bases lay in between. The CDR3 sequence is CASSLGQATYEQYF. CDR3 nucleotide sequence: TGTGCCAGCAGCTTAGGTCAGGCGACCTACGAGCAGTACTTC.

V is TRBV2 and J is TRBJ2-2; 8 bases fit TRBD1. V dropped 6 bases and J dropped 2; count of bases not matched to a gene: 2. CDR1 is SNHLY, CDR2 FYNNEI, per germline. The CDR3 length is 14 residues. This CDR3 is CASRGQANTGELFF. The CDR3 DNA is TGTGCCAGCAGGGGACAGGCCAACACCGGGGAGCTGTTTTTT.

This clone is medium-sized (0.01 to 0.1%) by share. The chain is built from TRBV6-5 and TRBJ2-7; tentatively, D is TRBD2 (5 bases). The CDR3 has 14 residues. V was clipped by 2 bases and J by 5 bases, with 13 bases between them. Germline V gene data show CDR1 as MNHEY and CDR2 as SVGAGI. The CDR3 DNA is TGTGCCAGCAGTTACCTCGGCGAGCGGAACGAGCAGTACTTC. This codes for CASSYLGERNEQYF.

V and J are TRBV6-1 and TRBJ1-5; unclear D gene. The germline V and J ends were trimmed by 6 bases and 2 bases, with 14 bases remaining between them. CDR3 length: 15 residues. In germline, CDR1 is MNHNS, CDR2 SASEGT. CDR3 region: CASSPEGFGNQPQHF. Here the CDR3 DNA reads TGTGCCAGCAGCCCCGAGGGTTTCGGCAATCAGCCCCAGCATTTT.

The gene calls are TRBV5-1 and TRBJ2-5, with unresolved D. There are 14 residues in the CDR3. Trimming removed 3 bases from V and 2 bases from J, with 11 bases in between. Germline CDR1 and CDR2: SGHRS and YFSETQ. This CDR3 is CASSSLSLQETQYF. The DNA for the CDR3 is TGCGCCAGCAGCTCCTTATCCTTACAAGAGACCCAGTACTTC.

This chain joins TRBV19 and TRBJ1-5; D not certain. V was trimmed by 2 bases and J by 9 bases, leaving 8 bases between them. The CDR3 has 12 residues. CDR1 is LNHDA, CDR2 SQIVND, per germline (reference sequence). CDR3 loop: CASSISLGPQHF. CDR3 in DNA: TGTGCCAGTAGTATATCACTGGGGCCCCAGCATTTT.

V is TRBV5-1 and J is TRBJ2-5; D gene uncertain. Trimming shortened V by 7 bases and J by 1 base, and 8 bases separated the two germline ends. The CDR3 length is 12 residues. Germline lookup yields CDR1 SGHRS and CDR2 YFSETQ. The CDR3: CASHEPQETQYF. Here the CDR3 DNA reads TGCGCCAGCCATGAGCCCCAAGAGACCCAGTACTTC.

The chain is built from TRBV5-4 and TRBJ1-3; D is unresolved. Trimming removed 0 bases from V and 2 bases from J, with 9 bases in between. The CDR3 sequence is 15 residues long. Germline V gene sequence: CDR1 SGHNT, CDR2 YYREEE (reference sequence). The CDR3, as DNA: TGTGCCAGCAGCTTGGGGGTAGTGCCTGGAAACACCATATATTTT. This gives the protein CASSLGVVPGNTIYF.

The J gene is TRBJ2-1, the V gene TRBV27; TRBD2 matches 7 bases. V gave up 4 bases and J gave up 1 base; unmatched junction bases: 4. Germline values: CDR1 MNHEY, CDR2 SMNVEV (reference sequence). This CDR3 comprises 15 residues. This CDR3 reads CASSYRDYSYNEQFF. The CDR3 coding sequence is TGTGCCAGCAGTTACCGGGACTATTCCTACAATGAGCAGTTCTTC.

This clone ranks as medium-sized. The rearrangement links TRBV6-1 to TRBJ1-4; no firm D call. Germline V gene data show CDR1 as MNHNS and CDR2 as SASEGT. Trimming took off 8 bases at V and 8 bases at J, with 12 bases between the two ends. This CDR3 comprises 12 residues. The CDR3 nucleotides read TGTGCCAGCGAGCTGAGGAGGGAAAAACTGTTTTTT. Its translation: CASELRREKLFF.

The V and J genes are TRBV7-2 and TRBJ2-7; D uncertain. There are 12 residues in the CDR3. V shed 6 bases and J shed 4 bases, with 10 bases lying between them. Germline loops: CDR1 SGHTA, CDR2 FQGNSA. The DNA for the CDR3 is TGTGCCAGCAGGTCGCAGTCGTACGAGCAGTACTTC. Translated, it gives CASRSQSYEQYF.

J is TRBJ2-1 and V is TRBV19; D gene ambiguous. The ends were cut back, 7 bases at V and 8 bases at J, with 15 bases in the middle. This CDR3 is 13 amino acids long. CDR1 is LNHDA and CDR2 is SQIVND in the germline V gene (reference sequence). The CDR3 region has the DNA TGTGCCAGTATAGGCGGACCGTCCGATGAGCAGTTCTTC. Its protein product is CASIGGPSDEQFF.